The 12 T cell receptor beta chains below were found in one sample sequenced in a study of T cells after yellow fever vaccination. TCRdb recomputed calls from the 5' RACE reads with MiXCR, one row per CDR3 protein. The table shows some 350,000 distinct CDR3 sequences, with under 5% occurring only once. Sequenced material: PBMCs, taken 5 days after the yellow fever booster vaccination. Receptors were obtained from a man between 18 and 35 years old who received the YFV17D yellow fever vaccine.

The chain has TRBV13 and TRBJ2-3, with 10 bases fitting TRBD1. Trimming removed 5 bases from V and 3 bases from J; junction bases left unmatched: 11. The CDR3 consists of 17 residues. Germline CDR1 is PRHDT and CDR2 is FYEKMQ (reference sequence). CDR3 residues: CASSPSDRGRGTDTQYF. CDR3 DNA sequence: TGTGCCAGCAGCCCATCCGACAGGGGGCGCGGGACAGATACGCAGTATTTT.

In its sample, this clonotype was seen many times. The chain links TRBV30 to TRBJ2-2; unclear D gene. The ends were cut back, 0 bases at V and 7 bases at J, with 6 bases in the middle. This CDR3 region has 12 residues. Germline-derived CDR1 and CDR2 are GTSNPN and SVGIG (reference sequence). CDR3 in DNA: TGTGCCTGGAGTGTCCTACGCGGGGAGCTGTTTTTT. Translating gives CAWSVLRGELFF.

This clonotype has ten or more counts. The rearrangement joins TRBV2 to TRBJ1-5; D is possibly TRBD1 (5 bases). This CDR3 comprises 18 residues. The germline V gene encodes CDR1 SNHLY and CDR2 FYNNEI. The V gene lost 4 bases and the J gene lost 0 bases, with 19 bases spanning the gap. In nucleotides, the CDR3 is TGTGCCAGCAGTGTAAGAGGACATGGTTCCTATAGCAATCAGCCCCAGCATTTT. This encodes CASSVRGHGSYSNQPQHF. The complete variable domain, with remaining parts taken from reference TRBV2 and TRBJ1-5, reads EPEVTQTPSHQVTQMGQEVILRCVPISNHLYFYWYRQILGQKVEFLVSFYNNEISEKSEIFDDQFSVERPDGSNFTLKIRSTKLEDSAMYFCASSVRGHGSYSNQPQHFGDGTRLSIL.

This clonotype was seen at least ten times. The rearrangement uses TRBV20-1 and TRBJ1-2; D is perhaps TRBD1 (5 bases). Germline V lookup: CDR1 DFQATT, CDR2 SNEGSKA (reference sequence). The CDR3 runs 11 residues. V was cut by 4 bases and J by 7 bases, with 10 bases left in between. The CDR3 here is CSATGSGGYTF. The CDR3 DNA reads as TGCAGTGCTACAGGGTCGGGTGGCTACACCTTC.

The sample holds a few counts of this clonotype. V gene TRBV6-5 combines with J gene TRBJ2-1, with a tentative D call TRBD2 (5 bases). The CDR3 runs to 13 residues. CDR1 is MNHEY, CDR2 SVGAGI, per germline. V was pared by 3 bases and J by 9 bases, with 12 bases between. This CDR3 is CASSYGVATEQFF. The DNA for the CDR3 is TGTGCCAGCAGTTATGGGGTAGCGACTGAGCAGTTCTTC.

This clonotype was observed many times. V is TRBV7-2 and J is TRBJ2-4; 9 bases agree with TRBD2. Losses at the gene ends were 5 bases for V and 5 bases for J; bases not matched to a gene: 22. CDR3 length: 20 residues. Per the germline V gene, CDR1 is SGHTA and CDR2 is FQGNSA. DNA of the CDR3: TGTGCCAGCAGCGGGCGCCCCCAGCGGGGGGCCCGTGGTGAACAAAACATTCAGTACTTC. The encoded protein is CASSGRPQRGARGEQNIQYF. Full variable domain (outside the CDR3, taken from reference TRBV7-2 and TRBJ2-4): GAGVSQSPSNKVTEKGKDVELRCDPISGHTALYWYRQSLGQGLEFLIYFQGNSAPDKSGLPSDRFSAERTGGSVSTLTIQRTQQEDSAVYLCASSGRPQRGARGEQNIQYFGAGTRLSVL.

This clonotype was observed a handful of times. The rearrangement links TRBV20-1 to TRBJ1-1; D gene uncertain. Trimming pared 3 bases from V and 1 base from J, leaving 12 bases between. Germline-derived CDR1 and CDR2 are DFQATT and SNEGSKA (reference sequence). This CDR3 is built from 14 residues. The DNA of the CDR3 is TGCAGTGCTAGGGCGAGATTTGGGAACACTGAAGCTTTCTTT. This translates into CSARARFGNTEAFF.

The chain joins TRBV4-1 to TRBJ2-3; D gene uncertain. The V end was cut by 1 base, the J end by 0 bases, with 11 bases between. Germline V gives CDR1 MGHRA, CDR2 YSYEKL. The CDR3 runs to 16 residues. The CDR3 is CASSQAGRASTDTQYF. Here the CDR3 DNA reads TGCGCCAGCAGCCAAGCCGGACGGGCTAGCACAGATACGCAGTATTTT.

This clonotype was seen many times. V usage is TRBV11-2 and J usage is TRBJ2-5, with D tentatively TRBD1 (5 bases). Germline V gene sequence: CDR1 SGHAT, CDR2 FQNNGV. V lost 0 bases and J 4 bases, leaving 12 bases between the germline ends. This CDR3 has 15 residues. The CDR3 here is CASSLDLRQRETQYF. CDR3 DNA sequence: TGTGCCAGCAGCTTAGATCTGAGACAGAGAGAGACCCAGTACTTC. Looking up the rest from reference TRBV11-2 and TRBJ2-5 gives the full variable domain: EAGVAQSPRYKIIEKRQSVAFWCNPISGHATLYWYQQILGQGPKLLIQFQNNGVVDDSQLPKDRFSAERLKGVDSTLKIQPAKLEDSAVYLCASSLDLRQRETQYFGPGTRLLVL.

This clonotype was recorded many times. The chain links TRBV29-1 to TRBJ2-1; 10 nucleotides agree with TRBD1. This CDR3 comprises 13 residues. V was clipped by 4 bases and J by 3 bases; unmatched bases: 0. Germline CDR1 reads SQVTM; CDR2 reads ANQGSEA. The CDR3 bases are TGCAGCGTTGGGACAGGGGGCTACAATGAGCAGTTCTTC. Its protein is CSVGTGGYNEQFF.

This clonotype was counted between two and nine times. Here the CDR3 reads CASSETSGGGETQYF. In DNA form, the CDR3 reads TGTGCCAGCAGCGAGACTAGCGGGGGGGGAGAGACCCAGTACTTC. The chain joins TRBV7-2 to TRBJ2-5, with 14 bases lining up with TRBD2. This CDR3 spans 15 amino acids. Germline loops: CDR1 SGHTA, CDR2 FQGNSA. The trim removed 5 bases at V and 4 bases at J, leaving 3 bases unmatched.

This clonotype turned up a few times. The chain uses TRBV7-2 and TRBJ1-5; possibly TRBD1 for D (6 bases). From germline, CDR1 is SGHTA and CDR2 FQGNSA. The CDR3 extends over 13 amino acids. The V gene lost 5 bases and the J gene lost 6 bases, with 11 bases spanning the gap. The CDR3: CASSKDRSQPQHF. In DNA form, the CDR3 reads TGTGCCAGCAGCAAGGACAGAAGTCAGCCCCAGCATTTT.